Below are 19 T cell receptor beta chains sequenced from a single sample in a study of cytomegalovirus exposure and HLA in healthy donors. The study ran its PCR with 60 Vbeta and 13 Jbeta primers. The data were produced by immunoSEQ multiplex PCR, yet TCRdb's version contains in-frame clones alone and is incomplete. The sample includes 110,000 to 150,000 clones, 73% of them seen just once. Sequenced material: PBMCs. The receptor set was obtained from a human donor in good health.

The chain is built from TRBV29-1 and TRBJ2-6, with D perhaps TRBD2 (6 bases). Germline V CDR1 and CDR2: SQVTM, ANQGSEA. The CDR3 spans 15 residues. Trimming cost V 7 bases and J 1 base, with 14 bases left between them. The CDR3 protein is CSATMGGSGANVLTF. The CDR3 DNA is TGCAGCGCTACCATGGGGGGTTCTGGGGCCAACGTCCTGACTTTC.

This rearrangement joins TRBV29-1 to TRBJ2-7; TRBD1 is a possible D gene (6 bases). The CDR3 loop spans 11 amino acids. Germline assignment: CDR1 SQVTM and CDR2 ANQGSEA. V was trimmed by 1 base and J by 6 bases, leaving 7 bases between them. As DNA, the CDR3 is TGCAGCGTTGAAGGGACAGCCGAGCAGTACTTC. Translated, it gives CSVEGTAEQYF.

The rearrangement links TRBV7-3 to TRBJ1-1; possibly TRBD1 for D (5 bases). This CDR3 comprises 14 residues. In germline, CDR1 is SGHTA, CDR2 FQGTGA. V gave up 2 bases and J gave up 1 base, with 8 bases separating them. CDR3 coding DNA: TGTGCCAGCAGCTTACTGGGGGGGAACACTGAAGCTTTCTTT. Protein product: CASSLLGGNTEAFF.

The CDR3 DNA follows: TGTGCCAGCAGCTCCGGGGTAGCGGGGTACGAGCAGTACTTC. It encodes CASSSGVAGYEQYF. The genes are TRBV4-2 and TRBJ2-7, with 8 bases matching TRBD2. This CDR3 has 14 residues. J was trimmed by 4 bases and V by 5 bases; bases with no gene match: 7. CDR1 is LGHNA and CDR2 is YNFKEQ in the germline V gene.

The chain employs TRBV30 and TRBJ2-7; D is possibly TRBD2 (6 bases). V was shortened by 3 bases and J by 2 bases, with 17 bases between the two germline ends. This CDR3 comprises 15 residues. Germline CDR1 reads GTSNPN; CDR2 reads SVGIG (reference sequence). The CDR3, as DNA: TGTGCCTGGAGGAGTCCTGGGGGGATTACCTACGAGCAGTACTTC. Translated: CAWRSPGGITYEQYF.

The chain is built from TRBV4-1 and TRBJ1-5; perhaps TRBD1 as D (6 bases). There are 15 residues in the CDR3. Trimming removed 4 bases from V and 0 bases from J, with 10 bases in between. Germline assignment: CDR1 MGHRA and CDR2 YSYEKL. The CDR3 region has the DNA TGCGCCAGCAGCCCCCGGGACAATAGCAATCAGCCCCAGCATTTT. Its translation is CASSPRDNSNQPQHF.

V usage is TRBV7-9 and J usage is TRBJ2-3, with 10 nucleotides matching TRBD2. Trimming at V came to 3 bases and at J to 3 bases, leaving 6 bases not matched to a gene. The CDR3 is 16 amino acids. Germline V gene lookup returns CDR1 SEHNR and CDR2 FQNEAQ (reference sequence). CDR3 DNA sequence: TGTGCCAGCAGCTTTGGTGGGACTAGCGTGACAGATACGCAGTATTTT. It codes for CASSFGGTSVTDTQYF.

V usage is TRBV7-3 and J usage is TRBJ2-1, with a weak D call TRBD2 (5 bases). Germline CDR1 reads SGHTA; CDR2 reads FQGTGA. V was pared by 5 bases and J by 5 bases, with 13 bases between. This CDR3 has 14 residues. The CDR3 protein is CASSLPDGNNEQFF. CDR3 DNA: TGTGCCAGCAGCCTGCCGGACGGGAACAATGAGCAGTTCTTC.

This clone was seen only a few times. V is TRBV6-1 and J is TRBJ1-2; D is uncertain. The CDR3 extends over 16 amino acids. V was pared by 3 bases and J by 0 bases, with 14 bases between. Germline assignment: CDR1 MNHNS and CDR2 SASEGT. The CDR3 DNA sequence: TGTGCCAGCAGTGATCAGCCCAGAGGAACTAACTATGGCTACACCTTC. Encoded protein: CASSDQPRGTNYGYTF.

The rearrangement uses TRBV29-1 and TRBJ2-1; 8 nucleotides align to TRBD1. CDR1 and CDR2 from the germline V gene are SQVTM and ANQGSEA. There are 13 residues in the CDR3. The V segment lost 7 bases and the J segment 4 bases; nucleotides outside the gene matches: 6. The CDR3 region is CSERQGNYNEQFF. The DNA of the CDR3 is TGCAGCGAACGACAGGGGAATTACAATGAGCAGTTCTTC.

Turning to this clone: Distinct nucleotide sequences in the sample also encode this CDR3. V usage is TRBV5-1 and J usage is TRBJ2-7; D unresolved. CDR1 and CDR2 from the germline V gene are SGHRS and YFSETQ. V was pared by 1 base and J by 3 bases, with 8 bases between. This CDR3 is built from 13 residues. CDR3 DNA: TGCGCCAGCAGCTTGCGAGGTGGCTACGAGCAGTACTTC. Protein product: CASSLRGGYEQYF. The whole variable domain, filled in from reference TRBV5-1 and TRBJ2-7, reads KAGVTQTPRYLIKTRGQQVTLSCSPISGHRSVSWYQQTPGQGLQFLFEYFSETQRNKGNFPGRFSGRQFSNSRSEMNVSTLELGDSALYLCASSLRGGYEQYFGPGTRLTVT.

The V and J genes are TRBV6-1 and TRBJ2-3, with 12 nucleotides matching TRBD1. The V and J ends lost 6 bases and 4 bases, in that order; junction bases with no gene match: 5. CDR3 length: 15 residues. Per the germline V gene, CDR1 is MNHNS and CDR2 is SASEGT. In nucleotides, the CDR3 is TGTGCCAGCAGGGGGACAGGGGGCGAGGCAGATACGCAGTATTTT. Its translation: CASRGTGGEADTQYF.

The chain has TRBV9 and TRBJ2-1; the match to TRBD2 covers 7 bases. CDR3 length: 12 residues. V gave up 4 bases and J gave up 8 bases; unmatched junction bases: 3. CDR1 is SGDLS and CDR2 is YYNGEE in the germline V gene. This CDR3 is CASSSREYEQFF. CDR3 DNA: TGTGCCAGCAGCTCGCGGGAGTATGAGCAGTTCTTC. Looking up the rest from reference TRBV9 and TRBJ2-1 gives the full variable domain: DSGVTQTPKHLITATGQRVTLRCSPRSGDLSVYWYQQSLDQGLQFLIQYYNGEERAKGNILERFSAQQFPDLHSELNLSSLELGDSALYFCASSSREYEQFFGPGTRLTVL.

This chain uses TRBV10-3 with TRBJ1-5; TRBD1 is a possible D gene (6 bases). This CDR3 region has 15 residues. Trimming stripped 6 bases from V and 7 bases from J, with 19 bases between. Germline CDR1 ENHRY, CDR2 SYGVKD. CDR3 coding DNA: TGTGCCATCAGGGCAGGGGTAGGTGCGAACCAGCCCCAGCATTTT. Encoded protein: CAIRAGVGANQPQHF.

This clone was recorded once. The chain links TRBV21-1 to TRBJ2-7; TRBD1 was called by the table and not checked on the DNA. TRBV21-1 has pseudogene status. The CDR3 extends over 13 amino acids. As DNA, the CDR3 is TGTGCCAGCAGCAAAGCCCAGGCCTACGAGCAGTACTTC. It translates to CASSKAQAYEQYF.

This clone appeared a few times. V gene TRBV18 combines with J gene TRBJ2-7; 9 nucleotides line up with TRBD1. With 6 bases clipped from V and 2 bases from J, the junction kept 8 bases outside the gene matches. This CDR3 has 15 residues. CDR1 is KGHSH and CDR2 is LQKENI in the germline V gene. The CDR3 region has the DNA TGTGCCAGCTCGTCAGGACAGGGGATCGCCTACGAGCAGTACTTC. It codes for CASSSGQGIAYEQYF.

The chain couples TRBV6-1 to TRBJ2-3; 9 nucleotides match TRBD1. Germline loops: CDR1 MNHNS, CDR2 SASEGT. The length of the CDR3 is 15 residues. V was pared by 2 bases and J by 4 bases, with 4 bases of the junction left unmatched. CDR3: CASSERDREADTQYF. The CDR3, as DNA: TGTGCCAGCAGTGAAAGGGACAGGGAGGCAGATACGCAGTATTTT.

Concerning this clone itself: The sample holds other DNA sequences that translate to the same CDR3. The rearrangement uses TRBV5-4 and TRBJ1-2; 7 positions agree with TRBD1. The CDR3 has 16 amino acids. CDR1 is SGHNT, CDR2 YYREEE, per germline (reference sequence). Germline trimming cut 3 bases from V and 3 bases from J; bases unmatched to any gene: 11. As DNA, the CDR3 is TGTGCCAGCAGCTCTGGACAGGAACATCAGGACTATGGCTACACCTTC. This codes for CASSSGQEHQDYGYTF.

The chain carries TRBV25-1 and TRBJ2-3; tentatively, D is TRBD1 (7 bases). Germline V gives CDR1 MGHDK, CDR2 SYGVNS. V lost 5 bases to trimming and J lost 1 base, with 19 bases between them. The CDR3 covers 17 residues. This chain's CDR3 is CASSPTVGGGRTDTQYF. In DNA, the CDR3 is TGTGCCAGCAGTCCCACGGTCGGAGGGGGCCGCACAGATACGCAGTATTTT.